The 23 T cell receptor beta chains listed next were all sequenced from one sample in a study of early stage breast cancer tumors. Measured with immunoSEQ multiplex PCR; TCRdb has only the in-frame clones, and not every one. Of 65,000 to 75,000 clones in the sample, over 80% were seen once. Specimen: blood. The origin of the receptors is a person aged 35-55 years with breast cancer.

The genes are TRBV11-3 and TRBJ2-7; 13 bases fit TRBD2. J was trimmed by 8 bases and V by 5 bases; bases with no gene match: 9. The CDR3 is made up of 15 amino acids. Germline assignment: CDR1 SGHNT and CDR2 YENEEA. The CDR3 DNA follows: TGTGCCAGCAGCCCCCAACCCGGGACTAGCGGGAAGCAGTACTTC. Protein product: CASSPQPGTSGKQYF.

The V and J genes are TRBV30 and TRBJ2-3; D perhaps matches TRBD2 (6 bases). The CDR3 is 14 amino acids. V was pared by 4 bases and J by 0 bases, with 11 bases between. Germline CDR1 and CDR2: GTSNPN and SVGIG (reference sequence). As DNA, the CDR3 is TGTGCCTGGAACGACGGGACTAGCACAGATACGCAGTATTTT. Residues: CAWNDGTSTDTQYF.

V gene TRBV5-8 combines with J gene TRBJ1-2; D gene uncertain. Germline V lookup: CDR1 SGHTS, CDR2 YDEGEE. The ends were cut back, 1 base at V and 0 bases at J, with 7 bases in the middle. This CDR3 contains 14 residues. In DNA form, the CDR3 reads TGTGCCAGCAGCTTGCGGGGATCTAACTATGGCTACACCTTC. Protein sequence: CASSLRGSNYGYTF.

The table lists this clone with a few counts. The rearrangement joins TRBV5-6 to TRBJ2-7; 10 bases align to TRBD1. The CDR3 is 13 residues long. Germline lookup yields CDR1 SGHDT and CDR2 YYEEEE. The J segment lost 4 bases and the V segment lost 4 bases, leaving 2 bases of the junction unmatched. CDR3 in DNA: TGTGCCAGCAGCCCGGACAGGGGGTACGAGCAGTACTTC. This translates into CASSPDRGYEQYF. The full variable domain, with the rest looked up from reference TRBV5-6 and TRBJ2-7, is DAGVTQSPTHLIKTRGQQVTLRCSPKSGHDTVSWYQQALGQGPQFIFQYYEEEERQRGNFPDRFSGHQFPNYSSELNVNALLLGDSALYLCASSPDRGYEQYFGPGTRLTVT.

This clone was counted once. The chain joins TRBV11-2 to TRBJ2-3, with D possibly being TRBD2 (6 bases). The CDR3 spans 16 residues. Trimming cost V 4 bases and J 6 bases, with 20 bases left between them. Germline-derived CDR1 and CDR2 are SGHAT and FQNNGV. CDR3 region: CASSYTWDFPRDTQYF. CDR3 coding DNA: TGTGCCAGCAGCTATACCTGGGACTTCCCTCGGGATACGCAGTATTTT.

The chain has TRBV28 and TRBJ2-1; 12 bases fit TRBD2. This CDR3 spans 14 amino acids. Trimming took 5 bases from V and 6 from J; bases not matched to a gene: 2. Germline V gene data show CDR1 as MDHEN and CDR2 as SYDVKM. This chain's CDR3 is CASSPGLAGNEQFF. In nucleotides, the CDR3 is TGTGCCAGCAGTCCGGGACTAGCGGGCAATGAGCAGTTCTTC.

The chain employs TRBV14 and TRBJ1-1; no reliable D call. V lost 4 bases and J lost 3, with 18 bases in between. CDR3 length: 16 amino acids. Germline V CDR1 and CDR2: SGHDN, FVKESK. CDR3 sequence reads: CASSPNGWGGYTEAFF. In DNA, the CDR3 is TGTGCCAGCAGCCCTAATGGCTGGGGAGGGTACACTGAAGCTTTCTTT.

The chain couples TRBV5-1 to TRBJ2-3; 15 nucleotides align to TRBD2. There are 17 residues in the CDR3. In germline, CDR1 is SGHRS, CDR2 YFSETQ. The junction had 7 bases not matched to a gene; V was cut back by 2 bases and J by 6 bases. This CDR3 is CASSLSGTSGRRDTQYF. Written as DNA, the CDR3 is TGCGCCAGCAGCTTATCCGGGACTAGCGGGAGGAGGGATACGCAGTATTTT.

V and J are TRBV12-5 and TRBJ1-5; 9 nucleotides agree with TRBD1. V shed 1 base and J 1 base; nucleotides not matched to a gene: 5. This CDR3 comprises 17 residues. Looked up from germline, CDR1 is LGHNT and CDR2 is FRNRAP. Here the CDR3 DNA reads TGTGCTAGTGGTTTGGGGGGACAGGGCGGAAGCAATCAGCCCCAGCATTTT. It codes for CASGLGGQGGSNQPQHF.

This clone has more than one count but fewer than ten. The chain has TRBV11-2 and TRBJ2-7; D remains unclear. V lost 1 base to trimming and J lost 4 bases, with 2 bases between them. Germline V gene sequence: CDR1 SGHAT, CDR2 FQNNGV. The CDR3 is 11 amino acids. In DNA, the CDR3 is TGTGCCAGCAGCTTAGTATACGAGCAGTACTTC. It yields the protein CASSLVYEQYF.

The V gene is TRBV6-5, the J gene TRBJ2-7; 7 bases agree with TRBD1. V was clipped by 0 bases and J by 4 bases; unmatched bases: 6. Germline values: CDR1 MNHEY, CDR2 SVGAGI. CDR3 length equals 15 residues. CDR3 sequence: CASSYSRTGIYEQYF. DNA of the CDR3: TGTGCCAGCAGTTACTCACGGACAGGTATTTACGAGCAGTACTTC.

This clone was observed a handful of times. The chain employs TRBV7-2 and TRBJ1-5; 8 bases fit TRBD1. This CDR3 contains 13 residues. After removal of 3 bases from V and 5 bases from J, the junction contained 0 bases not matched to a gene. Germline V gene sequence: CDR1 SGHTA, CDR2 FQGNSA. The CDR3 DNA sequence: TGTGCCAGCAGCTTGGGACAGGATCAGCCCCAGCATTTT. Translating gives CASSLGQDQPQHF.

The gene calls are TRBV6-4 and TRBJ2-3; a possible D gene is TRBD2 (7 bases). The CDR3 runs to 16 residues. Germline CDR1 reads MRHNA; CDR2 reads SNTAGT. V was pared by 5 bases and J by 6 bases, with 21 bases between. Here the CDR3 DNA reads TGTGCCAGCAGTACCCTCCTAGCGGAGGGGGAGGATACGCAGTATTTT. This sequence encodes CASSTLLAEGEDTQYF.

This clone was seen just once. The gene calls are TRBV10-1 and TRBJ2-7; D remains ambiguous. Trimming left V 4 bases short and J 5 bases short, with 15 bases between. Germline CDR1 WNHNN, CDR2 SYGVQD (reference sequence). This CDR3 region has 14 residues. CDR3 sequence (DNA): TGCGCCAGCAGTGTTGGGGTTCATCGAGACGAGCAGTACTTC. This encodes CASSVGVHRDEQYF.

The V and J genes are TRBV7-9 and TRBJ2-1, with 14 bases identical to TRBD2. There are 16 residues in the CDR3. The trim removed 5 bases at V and 7 bases at J, leaving 7 bases unmatched. The germline CDR1 and CDR2 sequences are SEHNR and FQNEAQ (reference sequence). CDR3 DNA: TGTGCCAGCAGCCGACTAGCGGGAGGGCCTATGAATGAGCAGTTCTTC. It is translated as CASSRLAGGPMNEQFF.

V gene TRBV4-1 combines with J gene TRBJ1-1; the D gene is possibly TRBD1 (6 bases). Trimming stripped 3 bases from V and 5 bases from J, with 16 bases between. The CDR3 spans 15 residues. Germline CDR1 reads MGHRA; CDR2 reads YSYEKL. The CDR3 DNA reads TGCGCCAGCAGCCACGCACAGGGACGAGAAACTGAAGCTTTCTTT. Its protein product is CASSHAQGRETEAFF.

The chain joins TRBV7-9 to TRBJ1-5; D might be TRBD1 (6 bases). Germline CDR1 reads SEHNR; CDR2 reads FQNEAQ (reference sequence). This CDR3 spans 16 amino acids. Trimming left V 5 bases short and J 7 bases short, with 21 bases between. The CDR3 DNA reads as TGTGCCAGCAGCCCAACTGGGACATTTAGGGAACAGCCCCAGCATTTT. This translates into CASSPTGTFREQPQHF.

This chain connects TRBV6-1 to TRBJ1-4; 9 bases are a match to TRBD1. Germline V CDR1 and CDR2: MNHNS, SASEGT. This CDR3 spans 14 amino acids. J gave up 5 bases and V 7 bases, and 5 bases lay outside the gene matches. The CDR3 loop reads CASILGQGNEKLFF. CDR3 DNA: TGTGCCAGCATTCTCGGACAGGGGAATGAAAAACTGTTTTTT.

A few counts support this clone. The chain couples TRBV2 to TRBJ2-7, with D unclear. CDR3 length: 13 residues. Trimming left V 6 bases short and J 0 bases short, with 9 bases between. Looked up from germline, CDR1 is SNHLY and CDR2 is FYNNEI. CDR3 DNA: TGTGCCAGCAGGTACCCGACCTCCTACGAGCAGTACTTC. It translates to CASRYPTSYEQYF.

The rearrangement uses TRBV7-3 and TRBJ1-1; D is unclear. Germline CDR1 is SGHTA and CDR2 is FQGTGA. The CDR3 length is 13 residues. The V end was cut by 5 bases, the J end by 0 bases, with 7 bases between. CDR3 coding DNA: TGTGCCAGCAGCGCCGCAGTGAACACTGAAGCTTTCTTT. Its protein product is CASSAAVNTEAFF.

V and J are TRBV7-6 and TRBJ2-3; D gene uncertain. Germline V gene sequence: CDR1 SGHVS, CDR2 FNYEAQ. The CDR3 runs to 12 residues. V dropped 5 bases and J dropped 2 bases, with 5 bases sitting between them. CDR3 nucleotide sequence: TGTGCCAGCAGCCCTAACACAGATACGCAGTATTTT. Its translation: CASSPNTDTQYF.

The rearrangement joins TRBV5-6 to TRBJ1-1; 7 nucleotides align to TRBD1. V gave up 4 bases and J gave up 9 bases; unmatched junction bases: 9. The length of the CDR3 is 13 residues. Germline CDR1 SGHDT, CDR2 YYEEEE. The CDR3 is CASSRGQDLQAFF. CDR3 in DNA: TGTGCCAGCAGCCGTGGACAGGATCTCCAAGCTTTCTTT.

The chain is built from TRBV19 and TRBJ1-5; D is possibly TRBD1 (6 bases). V was clipped by 6 bases and J by 3 bases, with 9 bases between them. CDR1 LNHDA and CDR2 SQIVND come from the germline V gene (reference sequence). This CDR3 spans 13 amino acids. CDR3 residues: CASRGQPNQPQHF. Written as DNA, the CDR3 is TGTGCCAGTAGAGGACAGCCCAATCAGCCCCAGCATTTT.